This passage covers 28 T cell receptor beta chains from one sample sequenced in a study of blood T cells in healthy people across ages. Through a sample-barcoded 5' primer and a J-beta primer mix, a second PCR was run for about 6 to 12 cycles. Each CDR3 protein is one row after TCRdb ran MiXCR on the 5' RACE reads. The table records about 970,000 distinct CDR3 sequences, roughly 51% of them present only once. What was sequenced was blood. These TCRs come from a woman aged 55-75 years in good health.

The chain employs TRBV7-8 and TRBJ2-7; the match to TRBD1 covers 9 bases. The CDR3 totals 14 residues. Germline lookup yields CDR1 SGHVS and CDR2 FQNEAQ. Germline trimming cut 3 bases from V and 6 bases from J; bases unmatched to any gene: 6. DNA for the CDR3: TGTGCCAGCAGCTTCCGGGACAGGGTCCGCGAGCAGTACTTC. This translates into CASSFRDRVREQYF.

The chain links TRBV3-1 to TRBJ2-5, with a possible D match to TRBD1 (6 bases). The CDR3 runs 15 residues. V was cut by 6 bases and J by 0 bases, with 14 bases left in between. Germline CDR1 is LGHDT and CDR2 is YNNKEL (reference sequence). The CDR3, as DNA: TGTGCCAGCAGGAGGATGGGGGCGGACCAAGAGACCCAGTACTTC. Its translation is CASRRMGADQETQYF.

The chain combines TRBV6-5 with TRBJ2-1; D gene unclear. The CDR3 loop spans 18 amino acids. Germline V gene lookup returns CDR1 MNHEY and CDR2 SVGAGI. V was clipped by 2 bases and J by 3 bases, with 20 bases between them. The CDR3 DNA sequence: TGTGCCAGCAGTTACGGTGTTAGCCATGGAGAGGACTACAATGAGCAGTTCTTC. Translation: CASSYGVSHGEDYNEQFF.

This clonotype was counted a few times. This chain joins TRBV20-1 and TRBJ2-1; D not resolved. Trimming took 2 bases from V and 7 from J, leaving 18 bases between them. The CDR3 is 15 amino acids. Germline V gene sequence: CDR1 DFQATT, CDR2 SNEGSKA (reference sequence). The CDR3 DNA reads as TGCAGTGCTAGAATATCGGGCCTGTCCTGGAATGAGCAGTTCTTC. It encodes CSARISGLSWNEQFF.

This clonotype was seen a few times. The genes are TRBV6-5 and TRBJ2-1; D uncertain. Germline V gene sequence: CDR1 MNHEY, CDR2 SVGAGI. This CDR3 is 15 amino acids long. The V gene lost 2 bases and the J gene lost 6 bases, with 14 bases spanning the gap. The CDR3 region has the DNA TGTGCCAGCAGTTACAGCCCCGATTCCGGCAATGAGCAGTTCTTC. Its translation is CASSYSPDSGNEQFF.

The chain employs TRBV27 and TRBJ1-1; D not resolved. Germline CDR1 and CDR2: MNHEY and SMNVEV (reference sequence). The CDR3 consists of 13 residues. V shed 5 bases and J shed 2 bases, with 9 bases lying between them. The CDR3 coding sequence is TGTGCCAGCAGTACGGGTATCAACACTGAAGCTTTCTTT. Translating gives CASSTGINTEAFF.

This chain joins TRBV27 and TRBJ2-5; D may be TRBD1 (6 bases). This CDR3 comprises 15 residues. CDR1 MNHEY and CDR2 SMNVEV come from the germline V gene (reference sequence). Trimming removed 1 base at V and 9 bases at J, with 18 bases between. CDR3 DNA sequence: TGTGCCAGCAGTTTATTAGGGGGAGTTGGCGAGGCCCAGTACTTC. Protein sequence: CASSLLGGVGEAQYF.

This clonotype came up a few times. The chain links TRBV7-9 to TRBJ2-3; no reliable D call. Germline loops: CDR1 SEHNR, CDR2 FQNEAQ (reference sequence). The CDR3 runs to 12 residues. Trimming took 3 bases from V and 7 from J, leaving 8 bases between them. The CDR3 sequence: CASSFRSHTQYF. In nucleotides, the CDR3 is TGTGCCAGCAGCTTTAGGTCTCATACGCAGTATTTT.

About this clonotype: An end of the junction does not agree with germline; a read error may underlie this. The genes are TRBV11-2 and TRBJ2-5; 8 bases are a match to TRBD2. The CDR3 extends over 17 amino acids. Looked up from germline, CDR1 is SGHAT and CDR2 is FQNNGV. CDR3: CASSLGLAKTRWETLYF. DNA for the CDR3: TGTGCCAGCAGCTTAGGACTAGCGAAAACACGGTGGGAGACCCTGTACTTC.

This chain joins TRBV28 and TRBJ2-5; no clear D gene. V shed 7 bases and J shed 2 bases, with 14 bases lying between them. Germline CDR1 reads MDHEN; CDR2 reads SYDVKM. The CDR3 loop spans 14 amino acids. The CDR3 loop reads CASTPVAEQETQYF. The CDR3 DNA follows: TGTGCCAGCACCCCTGTGGCTGAGCAAGAGACCCAGTACTTC.

The CDR3 sequence: CASIPRAGGDEQYF. The DNA of the CDR3 is TGTGCCAGCATCCCGAGAGCGGGAGGGGACGAGCAGTACTTC. The chain employs TRBV2 and TRBJ2-7; TRBD2 aligns across 10 bases. The CDR3 covers 14 residues. V dropped 7 bases and J dropped 5; count of bases not matched to a gene: 8. CDR1 and CDR2 (germline): SNHLY, FYNNEI.

This CDR3 reads CASRSFGVTYEQYF. The CDR3 nucleotides are TGTGCCAGCAGGTCATTCGGGGTAACCTACGAGCAGTACTTC. The chain has TRBV28 and TRBJ2-5; tentatively, D is TRBD2 (5 bases). The DNA end is more similar to TRBJ2-7, so the J call may be wrong. CDR1 MDHEN and CDR2 SYDVKM come from the germline V gene. This CDR3 has 14 amino acids.

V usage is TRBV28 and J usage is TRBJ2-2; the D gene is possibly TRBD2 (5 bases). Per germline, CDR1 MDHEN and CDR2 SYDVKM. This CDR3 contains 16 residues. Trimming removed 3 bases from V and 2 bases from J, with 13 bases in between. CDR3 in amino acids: CASSFLAQSNTGELFF. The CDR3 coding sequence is TGTGCCAGCAGTTTTCTAGCACAGTCAAACACCGGGGAGCTGTTTTTT. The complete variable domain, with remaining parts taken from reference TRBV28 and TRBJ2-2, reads DVKVTQSSRYLVKRTGEKVFLECVQDMDHENMFWYRQDPGLGLRLIYFSYDVKMKEKGDIPEGYSVSREKKERFSLILESASTNQTSMYLCASSFLAQSNTGELFFGEGSRLTVL.

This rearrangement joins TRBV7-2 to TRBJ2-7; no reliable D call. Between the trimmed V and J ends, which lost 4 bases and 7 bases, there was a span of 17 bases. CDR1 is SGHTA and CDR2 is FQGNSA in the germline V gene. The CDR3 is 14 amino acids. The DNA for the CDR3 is TGTGCCAGCAGCTCTGGACCTCCGCTGAATGAGCAGTACTTC. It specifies CASSSGPPLNEQYF.

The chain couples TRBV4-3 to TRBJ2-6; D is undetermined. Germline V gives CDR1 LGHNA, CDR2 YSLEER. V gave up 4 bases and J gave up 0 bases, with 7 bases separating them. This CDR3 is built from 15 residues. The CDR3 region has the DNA TGCGCCAGCAGCCGTCTATTCTCTGGGGCCAACGTCCTGACTTTC. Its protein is CASSRLFSGANVLTF.

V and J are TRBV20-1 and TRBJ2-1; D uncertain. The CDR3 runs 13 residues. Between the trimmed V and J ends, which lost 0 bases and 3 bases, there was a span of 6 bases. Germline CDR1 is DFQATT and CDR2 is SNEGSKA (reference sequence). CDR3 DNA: TGCAGTGCTAGAGACGCCATCTACAATGAGCAGTTCTTC. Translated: CSARDAIYNEQFF.

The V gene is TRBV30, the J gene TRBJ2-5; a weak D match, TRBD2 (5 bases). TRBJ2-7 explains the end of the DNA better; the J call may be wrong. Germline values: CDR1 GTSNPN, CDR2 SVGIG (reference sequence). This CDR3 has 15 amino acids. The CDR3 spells CAWRSQGGMGYEQYF. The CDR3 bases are TGTGCCTGGAGGAGCCAAGGAGGAATGGGGTACGAGCAGTACTTC.

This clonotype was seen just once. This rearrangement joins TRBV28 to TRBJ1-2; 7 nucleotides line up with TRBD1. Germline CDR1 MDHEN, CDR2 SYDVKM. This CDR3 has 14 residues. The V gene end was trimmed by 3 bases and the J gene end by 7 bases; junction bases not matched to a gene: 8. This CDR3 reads CASSFWGGGLGYTF. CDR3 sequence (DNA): TGTGCCAGCAGTTTTTGGGGAGGGGGCCTTGGCTACACCTTC.

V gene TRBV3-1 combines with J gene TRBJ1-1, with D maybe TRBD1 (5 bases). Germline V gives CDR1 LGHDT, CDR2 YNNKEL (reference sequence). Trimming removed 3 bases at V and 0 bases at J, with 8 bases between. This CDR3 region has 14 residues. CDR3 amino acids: CASSQRQLNTEAFF. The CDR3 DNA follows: TGTGCCAGCAGCCAGCGACAGTTGAACACTGAAGCTTTCTTT.

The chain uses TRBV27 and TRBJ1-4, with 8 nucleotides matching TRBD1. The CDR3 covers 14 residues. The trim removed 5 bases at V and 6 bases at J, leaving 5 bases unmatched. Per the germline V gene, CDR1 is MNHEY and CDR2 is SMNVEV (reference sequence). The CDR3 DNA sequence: TGTGCCAGCAGTCCAGAGACAGGGGATGAAAAACTGTTTTTT. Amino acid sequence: CASSPETGDEKLFF.

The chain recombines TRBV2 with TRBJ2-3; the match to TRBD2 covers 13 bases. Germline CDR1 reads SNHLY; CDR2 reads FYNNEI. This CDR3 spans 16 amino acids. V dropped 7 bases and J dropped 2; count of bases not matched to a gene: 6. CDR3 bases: TGTGCCAGCACGCAGGGACTAGCGGGGCCCACAGATACGCAGTATTTT. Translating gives CASTQGLAGPTDTQYF.

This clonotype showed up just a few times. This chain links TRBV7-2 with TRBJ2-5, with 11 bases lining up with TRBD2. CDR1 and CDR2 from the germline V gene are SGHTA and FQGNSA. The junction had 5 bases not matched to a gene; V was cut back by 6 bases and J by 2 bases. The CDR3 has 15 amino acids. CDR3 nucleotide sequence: TGTGCCAGCAGACCCAGACTAGCGGGACAAGAGACCCAGTACTTC. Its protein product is CASRPRLAGQETQYF.

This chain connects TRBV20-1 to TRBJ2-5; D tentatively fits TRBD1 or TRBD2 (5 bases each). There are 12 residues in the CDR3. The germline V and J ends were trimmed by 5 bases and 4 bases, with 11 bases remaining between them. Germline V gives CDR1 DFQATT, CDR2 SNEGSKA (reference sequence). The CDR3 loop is CSASGSSETQYF. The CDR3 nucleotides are TGCAGTGCTTCAGGGAGTTCAGAGACCCAGTACTTC.

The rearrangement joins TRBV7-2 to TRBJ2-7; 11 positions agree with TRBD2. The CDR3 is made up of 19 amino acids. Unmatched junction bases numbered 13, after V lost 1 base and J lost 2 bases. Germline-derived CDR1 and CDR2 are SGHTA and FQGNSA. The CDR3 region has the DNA TGTGCCAGCAGCTTAGAATTCCGGCTAGCGGGAGGTAACGCCTACGAGCAGTACTTC. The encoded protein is CASSLEFRLAGGNAYEQYF.

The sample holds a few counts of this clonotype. Written as DNA, the CDR3 is TGCGCCAGCAGCCCCTATTCGACAGGAACCTACAATGAGCAGTTCTTC. It yields the protein CASSPYSTGTYNEQFF. The V call is TRBV4-1, the J call TRBJ2-1; D is perhaps TRBD1 (6 bases). V lost 4 bases, J lost 2 bases, and 15 bases lay in between. The CDR3 has 16 residues. Germline CDR1 is MGHRA and CDR2 is YSYEKL.

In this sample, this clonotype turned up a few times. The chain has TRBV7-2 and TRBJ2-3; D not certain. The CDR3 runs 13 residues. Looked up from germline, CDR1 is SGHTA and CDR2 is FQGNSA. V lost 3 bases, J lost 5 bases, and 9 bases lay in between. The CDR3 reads CASSFPNRDTQYF. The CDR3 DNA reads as TGTGCCAGCAGCTTTCCCAACAGAGATACGCAGTATTTT.

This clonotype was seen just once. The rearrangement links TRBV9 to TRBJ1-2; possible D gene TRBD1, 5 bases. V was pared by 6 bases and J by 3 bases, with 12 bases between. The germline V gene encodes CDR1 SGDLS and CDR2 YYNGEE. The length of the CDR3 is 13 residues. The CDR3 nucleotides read TGTGCCAGCAACTCCGGGGCCTACTATGGCTACACCTTC. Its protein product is CASNSGAYYGYTF.

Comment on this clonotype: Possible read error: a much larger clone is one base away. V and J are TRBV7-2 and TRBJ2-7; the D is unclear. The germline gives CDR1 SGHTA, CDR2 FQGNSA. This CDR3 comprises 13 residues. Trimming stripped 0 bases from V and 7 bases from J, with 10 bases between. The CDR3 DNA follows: TGTGCCAGCAGCTTAGCGAGACAATATGAGCAGTACTTC. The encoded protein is CASSLARQYEQYF.